This T cell receptor beta chain appears in the sequencing data of a study of T cells after yellow fever vaccination. Study-level information: The fractions with low cell numbers were processed using SMART-Seq v4 Ultra Low Input. Study observations and caveats: Re-detected after boosting: most primary clones, almost 97% of CD4 and 88% of CD8. The secondary response was weaker, and its peak arrived faster, on day 5 versus 15.

It was through 5'RACE template switching that TCR cDNA was made, with a universal primer site and UMIs added. Each CDR3 protein gets one entry after TCRdb re-called the 5' RACE reads with MiXCR. The sample records about 360,000 distinct CDR3 sequences, 6.2% being singletons. This clonotype was found many times. Antigen: not known. This CDR3 contains 14 residues. Trimming took 4 bases from V and 2 from J; bases not matched to a gene: 2. Germline V gene sequence: CDR1 LGHNA, CDR2 YSLEER. The chain has TRBV4-3 and TRBJ2-1; 7 nucleotides line up with TRBD1. This specimen was PBMCs, taken 5 days after the yellow fever booster vaccination. This clonotype was obtained from a man aged 30 to 45 who received the YFV17D yellow fever vaccine. The CDR3 DNA follows: TGCGCCAGCAGCCGACAGGGCCCCTACAATGAGCAGTTCTTC. Translating it yields CASSRQGPYNEQFF.